This TCR beta chain emerged from a study of T cells in Graves' hyperthyroidism and ophthalmopathy. General study results and limits: Model output signaled ophthalmopathy a median approximately six months ahead of onset. Blood also contained most expanded thyroid clonotypes above 0.001.

The CDR3 extends over 15 amino acids. Per the germline V gene, CDR1 is SGHRS and CDR2 is YFSETQ. Trimming at V came to 1 base and at J to 4 bases, leaving 4 bases not matched to a gene. The investigators amplified TCR beta CDR3 regions from RNA transcripts. The primer set for the first-round RT-PCR of the TCR CDR3 was HTBI. TCRdb called the multiplex PCR reads again in MiXCR, with one record for every CDR3 protein. Counted here are around 400,000 distinct CDR3 sequences, 13% occurring once; the ten biggest clones make up around 9.2%. A patient was excluded if there was uncontrolled infection, other autoimmune disease, pregnancy or lactation. This clonotype was counted ten times or more. As yet, its antigen is unknown.

The receptor was derived from a woman aged 18 to 35 with Graves' hyperthyroidism. The gene calls are TRBV5-1 and TRBJ2-1, with 8 nucleotides matching TRBD1. Input material: blood. The CDR3 is CASSLPGQVYNEQFF. The CDR3 nucleotides read TGCGCCAGCAGCTTGCCGGGACAGGTTTACAATGAGCAGTTCTTC.